This paragraph reports one TCR beta chain. Its matching antigen is unknown. The data stem from a study of beta chain features in type 1 diabetes. The study, taken as a whole, reports: Moderately but significantly shorter TCRB CDR3s were found in Type 1 diabetes patients in all four CD4+ subsets.

Looked up from germline, CDR1 is DFQATT and CDR2 is SNEGSKA (reference sequence). Trimming shortened V by 6 bases and J by 14 bases, and 19 bases separated the two germline ends. CDR3 length equals 11 residues. Investigators reverse transcribed all isolated RNA, so they sequenced expressed TCRB transcripts. The protocol was immunoSEQ multiplex PCR, while the TCRdb copy is restricted to in-frame clones and leaves out a portion. This table has some 350,000 clones, 9.5% to 10% appearing once. The specimen was central memory CD4+ T cells from blood. The chain has TRBV20-1 and TRBJ1-1, with D perhaps matching TRBD1 (5 bases). The clonotype comes from a man aged 25-40 years with type 1 diabetes. The CDR3 protein is CSASGTPHAFF. Written as DNA, the CDR3 is TGCAGTGCATCTGGGACTCCCCATGCGTTCTTT.